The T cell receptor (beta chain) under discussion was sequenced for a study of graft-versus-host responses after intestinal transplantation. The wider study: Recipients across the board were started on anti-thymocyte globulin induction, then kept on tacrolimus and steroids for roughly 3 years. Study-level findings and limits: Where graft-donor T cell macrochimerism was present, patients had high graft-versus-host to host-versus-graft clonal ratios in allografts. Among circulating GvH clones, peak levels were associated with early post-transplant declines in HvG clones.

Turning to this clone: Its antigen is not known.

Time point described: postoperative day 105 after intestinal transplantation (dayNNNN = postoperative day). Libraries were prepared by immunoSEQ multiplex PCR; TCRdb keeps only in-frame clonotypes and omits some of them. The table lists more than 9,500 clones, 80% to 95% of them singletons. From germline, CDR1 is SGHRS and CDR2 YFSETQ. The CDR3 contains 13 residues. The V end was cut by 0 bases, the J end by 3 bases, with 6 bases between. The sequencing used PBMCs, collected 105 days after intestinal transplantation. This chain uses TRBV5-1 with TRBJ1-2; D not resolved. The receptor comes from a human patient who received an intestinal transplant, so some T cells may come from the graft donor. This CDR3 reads CASSLDDYYGYTF. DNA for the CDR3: TGCGCCAGCAGCTTGGACGATTACTATGGCTACACCTTC.